The T cell receptor (beta chain) described here comes from a study of T cells in Graves' hyperthyroidism and ophthalmopathy. Template material for amplifying TCR beta CDR3 regions consisted of RNA transcripts. An initial round of RT-PCR targeting the TCR CDR3 relied on the HTBI primer set. TCRdb used MiXCR to reprocess the multiplex PCR reads, holding one entry per CDR3 protein. The sample records about 610,000 distinct CDR3 sequences, approximately 14% being singletons. V shed 6 bases and J shed 5 bases, with 14 bases lying between them. This CDR3 comprises 14 residues. Points on this clonotype: Its specificity is not known.

Study results and caveats: From stable hyperthyroidism, ophthalmopathy was separated by a 13 V-J model. The model's output predicted ophthalmopathy at a median of about 6.5 months prior to onset.

This sequence joins TRBV12-3 or TRBV12-4 and TRBJ2-4, with a tentative D call TRBD2 (6 bases). This clonotype was sampled from a woman in her forties with Graves' ophthalmopathy. Sample: blood. The CDR3 nucleotides read TGTGCCAGCAGGCCGGGGGAGGCCCAAAACATTCAGTACTTC. Its protein is CASRPGEAQNIQYF.